This T cell receptor (beta chain) was recorded in a study of blood T cells in healthy people across ages. The authors drew around 11 milliliters of peripheral blood from each donor. Concerning this clonotype itself: The antigen is not known.

The junction had 7 bases not matched to a gene; V was cut back by 4 bases and J by 6 bases. The CDR3 is made up of 14 amino acids. Germline CDR1 reads SGHRS; CDR2 reads YFSETQ. The study, taken as a whole, reports: Possibly, changes in expanded clonotypes were confounded because donor CMV status was unknown.

A J-beta primer mix and a sample-barcoded 5' primer were used in a second PCR of about 7 to 12 cycles. Every sample gave at least 2.5 million paired-end reads containing CDR3. Via MiXCR, TCRdb re-called the 5' RACE reads, giving one row per CDR3 protein. The repertoire holds 660,000 or so distinct CDR3 sequences, with approximately 50% as singletons. The sample comprised blood. This TCR came from a man in his 60s in good health. This chain uses TRBV5-1 with TRBJ1-5; 7 bases match TRBD1. The CDR3 sequence: CASSVETGAQPQHF. CDR3 DNA: TGCGCCAGCAGCGTGGAAACAGGGGCTCAGCCCCAGCATTTT.